This T cell receptor beta chain was observed in a study of cytotoxic CD8 clonotypes in ibrutinib-treated CLL. The study's findings and limits: The times at which samples were taken varied between sustained-remission and progressing patients. Clonality climbed at ibrutinib response, then dropped toward baseline at progression. Circulating CD8+ T-cell counts were tracked by baseline clonality, which exceeded that of age-matched healthy donors. Contraction or stability on treatment was seen for public clonotypes, which were uncommon.

TCRdb keeps only in-frame clones here, not all; method: immunoSEQ multiplex PCR. The sample carries under 30,000 clones, 70% to 80% recorded once. Note on this clone: As yet, its antigen is unknown.

CDR3 size: 15 residues. In germline, CDR1 is MNHEY, CDR2 SMNVEV (reference sequence). Trimming took off 2 bases at V and 1 base at J, with 8 bases between the two ends. This TCR was recovered from a human donor with chronic lymphocytic leukemia. Material: PBMCs, obtained after 36 months of ibrutinib treatment. The chain couples TRBV27 to TRBJ2-2, with D possibly being TRBD2 (6 bases). CDR3 nucleotide sequence: TGTGCCAGCAGTTTAAGGGGACTGAACACCGGGGAGCTGTTTTTT. Translation: CASSLRGLNTGELFF.